The source of this T cell receptor beta chain is a study of cytomegalovirus exposure and HLA in healthy donors. General study findings and limits: As a later analysis showed, a missense DCLRE1C variant was linked to trimming of TCR beta V- and J-genes. Immune exposure information available was restricted to CMV serostatus.

With respect to this clone: Its specificity is unknown.

PCR used 60 Vbeta primers and 13 Jbeta primers. Assay: immunoSEQ multiplex PCR; the TCRdb copy retains only in-frame clones and omits some. The profile shows some 93,000 clones, 65% to 85% of them singletons. Donors had nominal health at sampling but likely had unrecorded immune exposures. The receptor comes from a middle-aged man in good health and CMV-seronegative. Sequencing was carried out using PBMCs.

The CDR3 bases are TGCGCCAGCAGCTTGGACATAAACAGGGAAAATATGGCCCTCCACTTT. Translation: CASSLDINRENMALHF. J is TRBJ1-6 and V is TRBV5-1; the D gene is possibly TRBD1 (6 bases). The germline V gene encodes CDR1 SGHRS and CDR2 YFSETQ. V lost 0 bases to trimming and J lost 14 bases, with 21 bases between them. The CDR3 is 16 residues long.